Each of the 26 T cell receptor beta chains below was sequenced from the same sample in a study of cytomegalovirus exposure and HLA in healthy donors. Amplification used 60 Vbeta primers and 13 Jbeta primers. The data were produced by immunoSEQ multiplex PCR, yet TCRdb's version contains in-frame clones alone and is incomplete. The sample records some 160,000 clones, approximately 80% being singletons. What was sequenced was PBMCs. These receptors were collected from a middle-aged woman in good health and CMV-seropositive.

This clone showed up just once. The CDR3 protein is CASSPRTSGSTDTQYF. The DNA of the CDR3 is TGTGCCAGCAGCCCACGGACTAGCGGGAGCACAGATACGCAGTATTTT. The chain combines TRBV7-2 with TRBJ2-3; 11 positions match TRBD2. V lost 5 bases to trimming and J lost 0 bases; unmatched junction nucleotides: 4. This CDR3 spans 16 amino acids. Per the germline V gene, CDR1 is SGHTA and CDR2 is FQGNSA.

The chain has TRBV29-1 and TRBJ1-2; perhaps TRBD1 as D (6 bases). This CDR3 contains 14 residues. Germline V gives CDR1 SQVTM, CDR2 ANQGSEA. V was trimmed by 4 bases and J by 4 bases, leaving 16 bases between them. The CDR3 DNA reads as TGCAGCGTTGTGTTCAGGGGCGCCAGCTATGGCTACACCTTC. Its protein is CSVVFRGASYGYTF.

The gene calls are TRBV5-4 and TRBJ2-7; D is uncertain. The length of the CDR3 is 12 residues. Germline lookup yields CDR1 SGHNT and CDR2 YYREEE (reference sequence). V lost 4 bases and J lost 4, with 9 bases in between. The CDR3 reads CASSNNGYEQYF. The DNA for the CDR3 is TGTGCCAGCAGCAATAACGGGTACGAGCAGTACTTC.

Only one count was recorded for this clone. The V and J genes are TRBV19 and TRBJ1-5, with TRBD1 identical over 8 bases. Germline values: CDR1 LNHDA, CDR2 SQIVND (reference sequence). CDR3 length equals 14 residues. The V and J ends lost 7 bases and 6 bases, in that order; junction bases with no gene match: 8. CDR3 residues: CASIGRGLGQPQHF. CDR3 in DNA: TGTGCCAGTATTGGCAGGGGGCTCGGTCAGCCCCAGCATTTT.

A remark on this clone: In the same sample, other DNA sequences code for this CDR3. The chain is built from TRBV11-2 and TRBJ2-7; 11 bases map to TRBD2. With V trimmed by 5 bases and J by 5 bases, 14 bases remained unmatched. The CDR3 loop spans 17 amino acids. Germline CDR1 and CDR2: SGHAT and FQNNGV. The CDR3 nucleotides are TGTGCCAGCAGCCTATCAGGGTCGGGACTAGCGGTTCACGAGCAGTACTTC. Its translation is CASSLSGSGLAVHEQYF. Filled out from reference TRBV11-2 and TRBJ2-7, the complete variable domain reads EAGVAQSPRYKIIEKRQSVAFWCNPISGHATLYWYQQILGQGPKLLIQFQNNGVVDDSQLPKDRFSAERLKGVDSTLKIQPAKLEDSAVYLCASSLSGSGLAVHEQYFGPGTRLTVT.

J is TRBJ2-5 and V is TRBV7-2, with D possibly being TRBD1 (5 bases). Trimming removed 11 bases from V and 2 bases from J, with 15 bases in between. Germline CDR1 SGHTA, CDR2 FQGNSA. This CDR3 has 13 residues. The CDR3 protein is CAQGTGPQETQYF. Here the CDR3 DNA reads TGTGCCCAGGGCACAGGCCCGCAAGAGACCCAGTACTTC. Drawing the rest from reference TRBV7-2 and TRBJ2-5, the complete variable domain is GAGVSQSPSNKVTEKGKDVELRCDPISGHTALYWYRQSLGQGLEFLIYFQGNSAPDKSGLPSDRFSAERTGGSVSTLTIQRTQQEDSAVYLCAQGTGPQETQYFGPGTRLLVL.

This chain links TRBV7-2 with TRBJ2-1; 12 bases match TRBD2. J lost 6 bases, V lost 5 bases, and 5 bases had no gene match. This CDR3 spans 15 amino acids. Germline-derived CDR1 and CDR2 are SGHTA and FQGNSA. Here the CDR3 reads CASSNGLAGFNEQFF. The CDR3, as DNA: TGTGCCAGCAGCAACGGACTAGCGGGGTTCAATGAGCAGTTCTTC.

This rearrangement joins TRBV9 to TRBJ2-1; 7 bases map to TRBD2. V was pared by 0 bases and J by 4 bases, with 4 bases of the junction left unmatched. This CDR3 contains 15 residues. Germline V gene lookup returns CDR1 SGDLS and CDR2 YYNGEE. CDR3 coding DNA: TGTGCCAGCAGCGTAGAAGGACTAGGATACAATGAGCAGTTCTTC. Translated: CASSVEGLGYNEQFF.

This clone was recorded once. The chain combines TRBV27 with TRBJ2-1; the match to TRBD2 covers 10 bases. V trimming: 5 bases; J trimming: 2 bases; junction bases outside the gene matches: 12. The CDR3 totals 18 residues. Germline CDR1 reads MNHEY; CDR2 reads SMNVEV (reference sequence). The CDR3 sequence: CASSPLVGSGRAYNEQFF. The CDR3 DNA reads TGTGCCAGCAGTCCTCTCGTGGGAAGCGGGAGGGCCTACAATGAGCAGTTCTTC.

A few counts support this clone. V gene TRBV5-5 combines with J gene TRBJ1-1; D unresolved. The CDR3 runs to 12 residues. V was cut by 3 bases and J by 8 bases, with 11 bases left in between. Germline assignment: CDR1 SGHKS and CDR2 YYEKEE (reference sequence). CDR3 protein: CASSSPPSEAFF. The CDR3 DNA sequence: TGTGCCAGCAGCTCCCCCCCCTCCGAAGCTTTCTTT.

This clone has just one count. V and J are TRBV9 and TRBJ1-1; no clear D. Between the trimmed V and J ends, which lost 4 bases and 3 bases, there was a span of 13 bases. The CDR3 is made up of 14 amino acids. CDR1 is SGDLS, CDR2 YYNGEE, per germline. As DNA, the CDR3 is TGTGCCAGCAGCCCGTCAGGTGGATACACTGAAGCTTTCTTT. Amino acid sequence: CASSPSGGYTEAFF.

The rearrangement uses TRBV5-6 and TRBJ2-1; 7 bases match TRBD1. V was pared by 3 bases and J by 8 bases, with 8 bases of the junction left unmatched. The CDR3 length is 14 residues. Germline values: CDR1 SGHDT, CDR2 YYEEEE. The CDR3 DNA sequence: TGTGCCAGCAGCTCCCAGACAGGGACCGATGAGCAGTTCTTC. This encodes CASSSQTGTDEQFF.

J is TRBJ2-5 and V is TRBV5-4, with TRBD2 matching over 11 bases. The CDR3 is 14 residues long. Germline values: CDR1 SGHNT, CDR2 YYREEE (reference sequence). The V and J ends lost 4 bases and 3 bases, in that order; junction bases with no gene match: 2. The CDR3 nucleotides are TGTGCCAGCAGCCGGGGACTAGCGGAAGAGACCCAGTACTTC. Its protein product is CASSRGLAEETQYF.

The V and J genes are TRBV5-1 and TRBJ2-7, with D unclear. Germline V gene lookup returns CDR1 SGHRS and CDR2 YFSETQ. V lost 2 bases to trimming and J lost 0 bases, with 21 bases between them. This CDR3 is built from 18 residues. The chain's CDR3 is CASSFDTAGSSSSYEQYF. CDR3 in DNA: TGCGCCAGCAGCTTCGACACCGCAGGTAGTTCCAGCTCCTACGAGCAGTACTTC.

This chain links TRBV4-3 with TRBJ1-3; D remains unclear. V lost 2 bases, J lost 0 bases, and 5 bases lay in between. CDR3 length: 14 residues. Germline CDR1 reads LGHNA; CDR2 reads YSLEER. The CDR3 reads CASSQSNSGNTIYF. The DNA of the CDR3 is TGCGCCAGCAGCCAATCAAACTCTGGAAACACCATATATTTT.

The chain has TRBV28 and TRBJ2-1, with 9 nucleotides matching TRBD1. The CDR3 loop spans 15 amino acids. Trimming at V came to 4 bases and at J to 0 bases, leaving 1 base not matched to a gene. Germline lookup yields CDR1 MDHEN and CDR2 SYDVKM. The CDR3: CASSWTGDSYNEQFF. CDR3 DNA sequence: TGTGCCAGCAGTTGGACAGGGGACTCCTACAATGAGCAGTTCTTC.

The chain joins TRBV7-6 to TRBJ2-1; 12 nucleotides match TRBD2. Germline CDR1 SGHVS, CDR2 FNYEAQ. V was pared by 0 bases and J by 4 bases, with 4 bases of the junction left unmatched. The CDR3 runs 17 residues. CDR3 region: CASSLARTSGMYNEQFF. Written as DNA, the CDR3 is TGTGCCAGCAGCTTAGCGCGGACTAGCGGGATGTACAATGAGCAGTTCTTC. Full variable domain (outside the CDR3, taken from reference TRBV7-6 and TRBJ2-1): GAGVSQSPRYKVTKRGQDVALRCDPISGHVSLYWYRQALGQGPEFLTYFNYEAQQDKSGLPNDRFSAERPEGSISTLTIQRTEQRDSAMYRCASSLARTSGMYNEQFFGPGTRLTVL.

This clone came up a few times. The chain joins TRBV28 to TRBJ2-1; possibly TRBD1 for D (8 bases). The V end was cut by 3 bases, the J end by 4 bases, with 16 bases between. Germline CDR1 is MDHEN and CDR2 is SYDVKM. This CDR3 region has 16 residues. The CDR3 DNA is TGTGCCAGCAGTTTTTCCGGACAGGGAGGGTACAATGAGCAGTTCTTC. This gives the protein CASSFSGQGGYNEQFF.

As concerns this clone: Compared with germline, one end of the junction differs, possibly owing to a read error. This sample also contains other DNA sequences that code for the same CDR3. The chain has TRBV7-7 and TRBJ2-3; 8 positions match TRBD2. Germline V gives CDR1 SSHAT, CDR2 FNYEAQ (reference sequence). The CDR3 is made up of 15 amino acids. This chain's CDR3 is CASSRTSGGTDTQYF. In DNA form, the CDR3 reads TGTGCTAGCAGCCGGACAAGCGGGGGAACAGATACGCAGTATTTT. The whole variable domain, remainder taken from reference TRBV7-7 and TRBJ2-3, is GAGVSQSPRYKVTKRGQDVTLRCDPISSHATLYWYQQALGQGPEFLTYFNYEAQPDKSGLPSDRFSAERPEGSISTLTIQRTEQRDSAMYRCASSRTSGGTDTQYFGPGTRLTVL.

CDR3 sequence reads: CASSPAFTTGGYGYTF. In DNA form, the CDR3 reads TGTGCCAGCAGCCCCGCCTTCACGACAGGGGGATATGGCTACACCTTC. The chain is built from TRBV14 and TRBJ1-2; 9 nucleotides align to TRBD1. In germline, CDR1 is SGHDN, CDR2 FVKESK. This CDR3 contains 16 residues. J gave up 5 bases and V 4 bases, and 11 bases lay outside the gene matches.

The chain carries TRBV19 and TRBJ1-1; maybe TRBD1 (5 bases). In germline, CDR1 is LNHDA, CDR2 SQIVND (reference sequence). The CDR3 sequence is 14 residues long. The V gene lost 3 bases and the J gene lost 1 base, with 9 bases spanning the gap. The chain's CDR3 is CASSIPTENTEAFF. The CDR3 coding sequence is TGTGCCAGTAGTATTCCGACAGAGAACACTGAAGCTTTCTTT.

CDR3 loop: CSVRQGENTYGYTF. The CDR3 DNA reads as TGCAGCGTCCGACAGGGTGAGAATACCTATGGCTACACCTTC. V is TRBV29-1 and J is TRBJ1-2; TRBD1 agrees at 7 bases. The CDR3 consists of 14 residues. CDR1 SQVTM and CDR2 ANQGSEA come from the germline V gene. Trimming cost V 6 bases and J 4 bases; bases outside gene matches: 11. Full variable domain (rest looked up from reference TRBV29-1 and TRBJ1-2): SAVISQKPSRDICQRGTSLTIQCQVDSQVTMMFWYRQQPGQSLTLIATANQGSEATYESGFVIDKFPISRPNLTFSTLTVSNMSPEDSSIYLCSVRQGENTYGYTFGSGTRLTVV.

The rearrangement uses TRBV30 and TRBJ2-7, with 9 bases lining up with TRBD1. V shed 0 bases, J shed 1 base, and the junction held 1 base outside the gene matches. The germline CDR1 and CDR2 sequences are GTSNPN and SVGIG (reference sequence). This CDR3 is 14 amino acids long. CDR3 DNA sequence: TGTGCCTGGAGTGTGGGGACAGGGTCCTACGAGCAGTACTTC. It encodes CAWSVGTGSYEQYF.

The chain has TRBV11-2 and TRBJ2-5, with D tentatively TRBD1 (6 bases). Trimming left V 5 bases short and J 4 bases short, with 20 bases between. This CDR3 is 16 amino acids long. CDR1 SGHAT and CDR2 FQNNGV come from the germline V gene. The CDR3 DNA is TGTGCCAGCAGCCCGACCTGGGGCAGGGGTCGAGAGACCCAGTACTTC. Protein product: CASSPTWGRGRETQYF.

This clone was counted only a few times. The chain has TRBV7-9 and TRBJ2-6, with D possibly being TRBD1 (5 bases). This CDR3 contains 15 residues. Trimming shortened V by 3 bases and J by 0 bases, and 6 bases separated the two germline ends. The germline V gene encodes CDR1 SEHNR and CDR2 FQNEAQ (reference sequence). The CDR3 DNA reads TGTGCCAGCAGCTTCCAGGGCTCTGGGGCCAACGTCCTGACTTTC. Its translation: CASSFQGSGANVLTF.

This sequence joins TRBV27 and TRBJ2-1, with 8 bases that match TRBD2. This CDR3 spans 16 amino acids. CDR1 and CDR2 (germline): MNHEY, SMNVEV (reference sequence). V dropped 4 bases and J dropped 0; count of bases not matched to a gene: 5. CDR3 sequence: CASSSIAGSSYNEQFF. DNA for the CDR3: TGTGCCAGCAGTTCCATAGCGGGGAGCTCCTACAATGAGCAGTTCTTC.